Below, 27 T cell receptor beta chains from the same sample are listed, as sequenced in a study of CD8 T cells in Susac syndrome (dated by TCRdb to between 2019 and 2020). Library construction relied on the immunoSEQ multiplex PCR assay. RNA was extracted with the RNeasy kit and roughly 0.45 to 1 ug was reverse transcribed using random hexamers. In-frame beta chains were kept once TCRdb had trimmed the public reads at Q25 with fastp and called clones with MiXCR. Entries that share a CDR3 protein sequence are merged under the most common genes and DNA. For this sample the table gives some 200,000 distinct CDR3 sequences, of which about 95% were detected only once. Of the sample, 0.085% to 0.13% is held by the ten largest clones. The sequenced sample was CD4+ T cells from PBMCs. These receptor sequences come from a human donor in good health.

This clonotype has only a few counts. CDR3 amino acids: CASSSRETQYF. As DNA, the CDR3 is TGTGCCAGCTCATCTCGAGAGACCCAGTACTTC. The genes are TRBV18 and TRBJ2-5; D uncertain. The V gene's germline CDR1 is KGHSH and CDR2 LQKENI. Trimming cost V 5 bases and J 4 bases, with 5 bases left between them. This CDR3 comprises 11 residues. Drawing the rest from reference TRBV18 and TRBJ2-5, the complete variable domain is NAGVMQNPRHLVRRRGQEARLRCSPMKGHSHVYWYRQLPEEGLKFMVYLQKENIIDESGMPKERFSAEFPKEGPSILRIQQVVRGDSAAYFCASSSRETQYFGPGTRLLVL.

The V call is TRBV29-1, the J call TRBJ2-5, with D maybe TRBD2 (5 bases). Germline loops: CDR1 SQVTM, CDR2 ANQGSEA. Trimming pared 3 bases from V and 5 bases from J, leaving 10 bases between. This CDR3 is built from 12 residues. The CDR3 DNA is TGCAGCGTTGACGAGGGCGGGGAGACCCAGTACTTC. Amino acid sequence: CSVDEGGETQYF.

This clonotype was observed once. The chain uses TRBV30 and TRBJ2-5; D perhaps matches TRBD1 (5 bases). Germline CDR1 GTSNPN, CDR2 SVGIG (reference sequence). Trimming cost V 2 bases and J 2 bases, with 9 bases left between them. The CDR3 totals 13 residues. The CDR3 sequence: CAWSLGRQETQYF. CDR3 DNA sequence: TGTGCCTGGAGTTTGGGGCGGCAAGAGACCCAGTACTTC.

About this clonotype itself: A read error may produce the germline difference seen at one junction end. The chain couples TRBV20-1 to TRBJ2-7, with D possibly matching TRBD2 (6 bases). The CDR3 extends over 12 amino acids. CDR1 DFQATT and CDR2 SNEGSKA come from the germline V gene (reference sequence). The chain's CDR3 is CSTSLSSYEQYF. The CDR3 bases are TGCAGTACTAGCCTCTCCTCCTACGAGCAGTACTTC.

The genes are TRBV3-1 and TRBJ2-6; no clear D. The CDR3 consists of 15 residues. Germline CDR1 and CDR2: LGHDT and YNNKEL (reference sequence). The V end was cut by 0 bases, the J end by 0 bases, with 3 bases between. CDR3 loop: CASSQDHSGANVLTF. CDR3 coding DNA: TGTGCCAGCAGCCAAGATCACTCTGGGGCCAACGTCCTGACTTTC.

This chain uses TRBV3-1 with TRBJ2-7; D is uncertain. Germline assignment: CDR1 LGHDT and CDR2 YNNKEL (reference sequence). Trimming cost V 1 base and J 1 base, with 8 bases left between them. CDR3 length equals 14 residues. CDR3 sequence: CASSQGSKSYEQYF. DNA of the CDR3: TGTGCCAGCAGCCAAGGGTCCAAATCCTACGAGCAGTACTTC.

The J gene is TRBJ2-3, the V gene TRBV10-3; 8 nucleotides match TRBD1. Unmatched junction bases numbered 6, after V lost 4 bases and J lost 3 bases. The CDR3 is 15 amino acids. CDR1 and CDR2 (germline): ENHRY, SYGVKD. Written as DNA, the CDR3 is TGTGCCATCAGTGCGGAGACAGGGGTGACAGATACGCAGTATTTT. Its protein is CAISAETGVTDTQYF.

V and J are TRBV7-3 and TRBJ2-3; D may correspond to TRBD1 or TRBD2 (6 bases each). The germline gives CDR1 SGHTA, CDR2 FQGTGA. The CDR3 extends over 13 amino acids. V was clipped by 5 bases and J by 4 bases, with 10 bases between them. CDR3 DNA sequence: TGTGCCAGCAGCAGGGGGACTGCAGATACGCAGTATTTT. It encodes CASSRGTADTQYF. The variable domain in full, with the rest retrieved from reference TRBV7-3 and TRBJ2-3, is GAGVSQTPSNKVTEKGKYVELRCDPISGHTALYWYRQSLGQGPEFLIYFQGTGAADDSGLPNDRFFAVRPEGSVSTLKIQRTERGDSAVYLCASSRGTADTQYFGPGTRLTVL.

This sequence joins TRBV29-1 and TRBJ1-3, with D possibly matching TRBD1 (5 bases). The CDR3 sequence is 15 residues long. Trimming removed 3 bases from V and 4 bases from J, with 16 bases in between. Germline V gene lookup returns CDR1 SQVTM and CDR2 ANQGSEA. This CDR3 reads CSVDEGPTKGNTIYF. DNA of the CDR3: TGCAGCGTTGATGAGGGACCAACAAAGGGAAACACCATATATTTT.

The CDR3 loop reads CASSQDNRDVRGYTF. The CDR3 DNA follows: TGTGCCAGCAGCCAAGATAACAGGGATGTACGTGGCTACACCTTC. The chain recombines TRBV3-1 with TRBJ1-2, with D possibly TRBD1 on 6 matching bases. Germline CDR1 reads LGHDT; CDR2 reads YNNKEL (reference sequence). V lost 0 bases, J lost 7 bases, and 15 bases lay in between. CDR3 size: 15 residues. The full variable domain, rest sourced from reference TRBV3-1 and TRBJ1-2, is DTAVSQTPKYLVTQMGNDKSIKCEQNLGHDTMYWYKQDSKKFLKIMFSYNNKELIINETVPNRFSPKSPDKAHLNLHINSLELGDSAVYFCASSQDNRDVRGYTFGSGTRLTVV.

The chain joins TRBV20-1 to TRBJ2-1; TRBD2 matches 9 bases. Germline CDR1 is DFQATT and CDR2 is SNEGSKA (reference sequence). The CDR3 has 12 residues. CDR3 DNA sequence: TGCAGGGTCCTAGCGGGGTACAATGAGCAGTTCTTC. As protein: CRVLAGYNEQFF.

This chain connects TRBV20-1 to TRBJ2-1, with a weak D call TRBD2 (5 bases). V gave up 5 bases and J gave up 4 bases, with 15 bases separating them. The germline V gene has CDR1 DFQATT and CDR2 SNEGSKA (reference sequence). The CDR3 runs 14 residues. The chain's CDR3 is CSASRGLVYNEQFF. The CDR3 nucleotides are TGCAGTGCTTCCAGAGGGCTAGTTTACAATGAGCAGTTCTTC.

The chain links TRBV15 to TRBJ1-1, with D perhaps matching TRBD1 (6 bases). Germline V lookup: CDR1 LNHNV, CDR2 YYDKDF (reference sequence). Trimming took 0 bases from V and 5 from J, leaving 13 bases between them. The CDR3 extends over 15 amino acids. The CDR3 region has the DNA TGTGCCACCAGCAGAGACGGGAAGGGGGGGACTGAAGCTTTCTTT. Amino acids: CATSRDGKGGTEAFF.

The chain couples TRBV9 to TRBJ2-2; tentatively, D is TRBD1 or TRBD2 (5 bases each). Germline values: CDR1 SGDLS, CDR2 YYNGEE. Trimming took 3 bases from V and 5 from J, leaving 17 bases between them. CDR3 length: 16 residues. As DNA, the CDR3 is TGTGCCAGCAGCGGATCCGGGACCCGACAAACCGGGGAGCTGTTTTTT. Translation: CASSGSGTRQTGELFF.

For the CDR3, the DNA is TGTGCCAGCAGCCGGAGGGGGCCAGATACGCAGTATTTT. Amino acid sequence: CASSRRGPDTQYF. This sequence joins TRBV5-6 and TRBJ2-3; possible D gene TRBD1, 7 bases. This CDR3 is built from 13 residues. Trimming took off 4 bases at V and 4 bases at J, with 10 bases between the two ends. Germline values: CDR1 SGHDT, CDR2 YYEEEE.

V is TRBV29-1 and J is TRBJ2-1; TRBD1 is a possible D gene (5 bases). This CDR3 has 12 amino acids. V gave up 8 bases and J gave up 7 bases, with 15 bases separating them. Germline CDR1 is SQVTM and CDR2 is ANQGSEA. The CDR3 DNA is TGCAGCACCTCAGACAGAACAAATGAGCAGTTCTTC. Encoded protein: CSTSDRTNEQFF.

J is TRBJ2-1 and V is TRBV27; TRBD2 might be the D (6 bases). Germline assignment: CDR1 MNHEY and CDR2 SMNVEV (reference sequence). Trimming cost V 8 bases and J 6 bases, with 26 bases left between them. The CDR3 is made up of 17 amino acids. CDR3 coding DNA: TGTGCCAGCCATGGAGGGATACGGGAGCCCCCCGGCAATGAGCAGTTCTTC. It specifies CASHGGIREPPGNEQFF.

The genes are TRBV29-1 and TRBJ1-2; 8 bases agree with TRBD1. Trimming took 6 bases from V and 4 from J; bases not matched to a gene: 16. This CDR3 comprises 16 residues. CDR1 is SQVTM and CDR2 is ANQGSEA in the germline V gene. This CDR3 reads CSVADRGRNLGYGYTF. The CDR3 DNA is TGCAGCGTCGCCGACAGGGGAAGGAACTTAGGCTATGGCTACACCTTC.

V gene TRBV12-3 or TRBV12-4 combines with J gene TRBJ1-1; no definite D call. This CDR3 has 12 residues. The V end lost 3 bases, the J end lost 6 bases, and 8 bases lay between the germline ends. In DNA, the CDR3 is TGTGCCAGCAGTTTTCAGGAAGCTGAAGCTTTCTTT. It encodes CASSFQEAEAFF.

The chain is built from TRBV4-2 and TRBJ2-1, with D perhaps given as TRBD1 or TRBD2 (6 bases each). CDR1 is LGHNA and CDR2 is YNFKEQ in the germline V gene. Trimming cost V 0 bases and J 7 bases, with 13 bases left between them. CDR3 length: 15 amino acids. The CDR3 loop is CASSQDWGARNEQFF. The DNA of the CDR3 is TGTGCCAGCAGCCAAGATTGGGGGGCCAGGAATGAGCAGTTCTTC.

V gene TRBV15 combines with J gene TRBJ2-3; 11 nucleotides line up with TRBD2. Germline V gene lookup returns CDR1 LNHNV and CDR2 YYDKDF (reference sequence). The CDR3 spans 16 residues. J was trimmed by 8 bases and V by 4 bases; bases with no gene match: 11. Written as DNA, the CDR3 is TGTGCCACCAGCAACGGACTAGCGGGCCTGCGGGTTACGCAGTATTTT. It specifies CATSNGLAGLRVTQYF.

This sequence joins TRBV18 and TRBJ1-2, with 8 bases that match TRBD1. The germline V gene has CDR1 KGHSH and CDR2 LQKENI. The CDR3 spans 14 residues. The V segment lost 0 bases and the J segment 7 bases; nucleotides outside the gene matches: 4. The CDR3, as DNA: TGTGCCAGCTCACCACCCGGACAGGGTCGTGGCTACACCTTC. This encodes CASSPPGQGRGYTF.

Concerning this clonotype itself: At one of its ends the junction is not consistent with the germline gene, which may arise from a read error. The chain's CDR3 is CSAQRAGGRF. Written as DNA, the CDR3 is TGCAGTGCCCAGAGGGCAGGTGGGCGCTTC. The chain joins TRBV20-1 to TRBJ1-2; D ambiguous. Germline V CDR1 and CDR2: DFQATT, SNEGSKA (reference sequence). The CDR3 is 10 amino acids.

The rearrangement links TRBV27 to TRBJ1-2; D call uncertain. The germline gives CDR1 MNHEY, CDR2 SMNVEV (reference sequence). The CDR3 has 14 residues. Deletions cut 4 bases from V and 4 bases from J, with 13 bases between. Here the CDR3 DNA reads TGTGCCAGCAGTTCCCCGATCCCCCCCTATGGCTACACCTTC. Its protein product is CASSSPIPPYGYTF.

The chain uses TRBV29-1 and TRBJ2-7; 7 nucleotides agree with TRBD2. CDR1 SQVTM and CDR2 ANQGSEA come from the germline V gene. With 6 bases clipped from V and 2 bases from J, the junction kept 7 bases outside the gene matches. This CDR3 spans 13 amino acids. This CDR3 is CSVETSRTYEQYF. In DNA form, the CDR3 reads TGCAGCGTAGAGACTAGCCGAACCTACGAGCAGTACTTC.

This chain links TRBV9 with TRBJ1-4; tentative D call: TRBD1 (6 bases). This CDR3 comprises 16 residues. The germline gives CDR1 SGDLS, CDR2 YYNGEE. Trimming pared 4 bases from V and 8 bases from J, leaving 21 bases between. CDR3 residues: CASSPRPRGVLEKLFF. CDR3 nucleotide sequence: TGTGCCAGCAGCCCTCGCCCCAGGGGCGTCTTGGAAAAACTGTTTTTT.

The rearrangement joins TRBV3-1 to TRBJ2-7, with TRBD2 matching over 10 bases. This CDR3 spans 13 amino acids. From germline, CDR1 is LGHDT and CDR2 YNNKEL (reference sequence). Trimming removed 7 bases from V and 3 bases from J; junction bases left unmatched: 3. CDR3 bases: TGTGCCAGCACTAGCGGGAGCTTCTACGAGCAGTACTTC. As protein: CASTSGSFYEQYF.